This TCR beta chain was identified in a study of blood T cell repertoires in COVID-19. Overall study: The samples span acute and convalescent COVID-19 from the United States, Italy and Spain. T cells, B-cell-depleted T cells, or PBMCs provided the cDNA or gDNA that served as material.

Method: immunoSEQ multiplex PCR; TCRdb's copy keeps in-frame clones and lacks some. This sample has about 220,000 clones, with roughly 85% found just once. V gave up 5 bases and J gave up 5 bases, with 3 bases separating them. Per germline, CDR1 MRHNA and CDR2 SNTAGT. There are 10 residues in the CDR3. The sequencing sample was made of peripheral blood. The chain links TRBV6-4 to TRBJ2-5, with D unresolved. The TCR comes from a woman aged 80 or over with acute or convalescent COVID-19. CDR3 nucleotide sequence: TGTGCCAGCAGTCTCGAGACCCAGTACTTC. Protein: CASSLETQYF.